This paragraph covers one T cell receptor (beta chain) sequence. The data were taken from a study of CD8 T cells in Susac syndrome. The RNA, about 0.5 to 1 ug, was put through reverse transcription using random hexamers. Coverage of TCR beta CDR3 amplification by immunoSEQ multiplex PCR extended to 54 Vbeta and 13 Jbeta. From the immunoSEQ multiplex PCR reads, TCRdb called clonotypes with MiXCR, one entry per CDR3 protein. The sample has about 300,000 distinct CDR3 sequences, about 82% seen once; the top ten hold 0.21%. High-throughput TCR beta sequencing covered peripheral CD8+ and CD4+ T cells. The multiple sclerosis controls consisted of treatment-naive patients with relapsing-remitting disease, either stable or active. TEMRA cells were enriched by FACS, while CD8+ and CD4+ T cells were obtained through a negative isolation that was performed magnetically. The specimen sequenced was CD8+ T cells from PBMCs. This sequence originates from a human donor with multiple sclerosis.

The CDR3 DNA reads TGTGCCAGCAGTTACACATCCACGAGGGGCACTGAAGCTTTCTTT. It is translated as CASSYTSTRGTEAFF. The chain is built from TRBV6-5 and TRBJ1-1; possibly TRBD1 for D (5 bases). Germline V gives CDR1 MNHEY, CDR2 SVGAGI. This CDR3 is 15 amino acids long. The V end was cut by 2 bases, the J end by 4 bases, with 14 bases between.